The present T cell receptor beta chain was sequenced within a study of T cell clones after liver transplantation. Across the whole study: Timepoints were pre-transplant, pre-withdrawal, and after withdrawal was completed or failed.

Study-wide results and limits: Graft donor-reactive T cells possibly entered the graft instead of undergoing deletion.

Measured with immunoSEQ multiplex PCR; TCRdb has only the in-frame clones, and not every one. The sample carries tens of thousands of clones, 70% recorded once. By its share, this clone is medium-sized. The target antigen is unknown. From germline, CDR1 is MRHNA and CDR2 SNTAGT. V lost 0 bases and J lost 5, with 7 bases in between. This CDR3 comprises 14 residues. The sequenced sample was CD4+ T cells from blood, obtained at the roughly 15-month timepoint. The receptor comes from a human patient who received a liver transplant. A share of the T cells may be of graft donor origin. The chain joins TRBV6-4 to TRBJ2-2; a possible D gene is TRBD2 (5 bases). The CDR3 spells CASSDSGGTGELFF. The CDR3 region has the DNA TGTGCCAGCAGTGACTCGGGCGGGACCGGGGAGCTGTTTTTT.